The 26 T cell receptor beta chains given below trace back to one sample, sequenced in a study of cytomegalovirus exposure and HLA in healthy donors. Here immunoSEQ multiplex PCR was the method, and the copy in TCRdb shows in-frame clones only, minus some. The data hold around 160,000 clones, with 70% to 90% observed a single time. Specimen: PBMCs. The receptors derive from a man aged 25 to 40 in good health and CMV-seropositive.

V gene TRBV2 combines with J gene TRBJ2-7; the match to TRBD1 covers 8 bases. Looked up from germline, CDR1 is SNHLY and CDR2 is FYNNEI. The CDR3 sequence is 15 residues long. The junction had 11 bases not matched to a gene; V was cut back by 5 bases and J by 5 bases. This CDR3 reads CASSLGWGQAHEQYF. In DNA form, the CDR3 reads TGTGCCAGCAGTCTAGGTTGGGGACAGGCCCACGAGCAGTACTTC.

This clone was seen just once. This chain uses TRBV11-2 with TRBJ2-7; 8 bases line up with TRBD2. The germline V gene encodes CDR1 SGHAT and CDR2 FQNNGV. The V and J ends lost 2 bases and 3 bases, in that order; junction bases with no gene match: 6. The CDR3 is made up of 15 amino acids. CDR3 protein: CASSLTSGGVYEQYF. CDR3 nucleotides: TGTGCCAGCAGCTTAACAAGCGGGGGCGTCTACGAGCAGTACTTC.

The CDR3 DNA reads TGTGCCAGCAGCGCGGGACTAGTCCTCTACGAGCAGTACTTC. It is translated as CASSAGLVLYEQYF. This chain links TRBV9 with TRBJ2-7; 8 bases match TRBD2. Germline-derived CDR1 and CDR2 are SGDLS and YYNGEE. The CDR3 covers 14 residues. The V segment lost 3 bases and the J segment 3 bases; nucleotides outside the gene matches: 5.

This sequence joins TRBV5-1 and TRBJ2-3; 9 nucleotides line up with TRBD1. Per the germline V gene, CDR1 is SGHRS and CDR2 is YFSETQ. V shed 5 bases and J 1 base; nucleotides not matched to a gene: 5. This CDR3 is built from 15 residues. The CDR3 DNA is TGCGCCAGCAGTTTACAGGGGGCAGGCACAGATACGCAGTATTTT. This translates into CASSLQGAGTDTQYF.

The V and J genes are TRBV6-5 and TRBJ1-2, with TRBD1 matching 9 bases. The V segment lost 7 bases and the J segment 1 base; nucleotides outside the gene matches: 4. This CDR3 has 14 amino acids. Germline lookup yields CDR1 MNHEY and CDR2 SVGAGI. The CDR3 is CASNRQGVNYGYTF. CDR3 nucleotides: TGTGCCAGCAATAGACAGGGGGTTAACTATGGCTACACCTTC.

The V and J genes are TRBV6-6 and TRBJ1-6; D is unresolved. Germline lookup yields CDR1 MNHNY and CDR2 SVGAGI (reference sequence). V lost 4 bases and J 0 bases, leaving 7 bases between the germline ends. The CDR3 is 15 amino acids. The chain's CDR3 is CASSWESSYNSPLHF. CDR3 DNA: TGTGCCAGCAGTTGGGAGAGCTCCTATAATTCACCCCTCCACTTT.

V usage is TRBV27 and J usage is TRBJ2-1, with TRBD1 matching 10 bases. Germline CDR1 is MNHEY and CDR2 is SMNVEV (reference sequence). The CDR3 is 15 amino acids. J was trimmed by 6 bases and V by 4 bases; bases with no gene match: 6. The CDR3 sequence: CASSYGTGVFNEQFF. The CDR3 nucleotides read TGTGCCAGCAGTTATGGGACAGGGGTTTTCAATGAGCAGTTCTTC.

The rearrangement joins TRBV15 to TRBJ1-3; 8 nucleotides agree with TRBD1. This CDR3 has 18 residues. The J segment lost 1 base and the V segment lost 0 bases, leaving 8 bases of the junction unmatched. The germline gives CDR1 LNHNV, CDR2 YYDKDF (reference sequence). CDR3 bases: TGTGCCACCAGCAGAGATCGACGACAGGGGAGGTCTGGAAACACCATATATTTT. It is translated as CATSRDRRQGRSGNTIYF.

CDR3 amino acids: CASSLVGATEAFF. The DNA of the CDR3 is TGTGCCAGCAGCTTAGTAGGGGCCACTGAAGCTTTCTTT. The chain recombines TRBV7-9 with TRBJ1-1; the D gene is possibly TRBD1 (5 bases). In germline, CDR1 is SEHNR, CDR2 FQNEAQ (reference sequence). The length of the CDR3 is 13 residues. The V end was cut by 1 base, the J end by 4 bases, with 7 bases between.

V usage is TRBV19 and J usage is TRBJ2-1; D might be TRBD2 (6 bases). Per germline, CDR1 LNHDA and CDR2 SQIVND (reference sequence). The length of the CDR3 is 13 residues. V was trimmed by 6 bases and J by 0 bases, leaving 6 bases between them. Here the CDR3 reads CASRRDSYNEQFF. Written as DNA, the CDR3 is TGTGCCAGTAGGCGGGACTCCTACAATGAGCAGTTCTTC.

The chain carries TRBV4-3 and TRBJ2-7; 9 bases are shared with TRBD1. V was clipped by 3 bases and J by 5 bases; unmatched bases: 8. Germline CDR1 is LGHNA and CDR2 is YSLEER. This CDR3 has 15 amino acids. The CDR3 protein is CASSHVGDRDHEQYF. CDR3 bases: TGCGCCAGCAGCCATGTCGGGGACAGGGACCACGAGCAGTACTTC.

This rearrangement joins TRBV2 to TRBJ1-5; unclear D gene. Germline CDR1 and CDR2: SNHLY and FYNNEI. The CDR3 contains 12 residues. The germline V and J ends were trimmed by 6 bases and 1 base, with 4 bases remaining between them. The DNA for the CDR3 is TGTGCCAGCAGACAGAGCAATCAGCCCCAGCATTTT. This codes for CASRQSNQPQHF.

This chain links TRBV15 with TRBJ2-7, with 9 bases identical to TRBD1. J lost 6 bases, V lost 1 base, and 4 bases had no gene match. The CDR3 runs 14 residues. In germline, CDR1 is LNHNV, CDR2 YYDKDF (reference sequence). The CDR3 spells CATSRVGQGSEQYF. The CDR3 bases are TGTGCCACCAGCAGAGTCGGACAGGGGAGCGAGCAGTACTTC.

V is TRBV2 and J is TRBJ1-5; 8 positions agree with TRBD1. Per germline, CDR1 SNHLY and CDR2 FYNNEI. This CDR3 is built from 15 residues. V trimming: 0 bases; J trimming: 2 bases; junction bases outside the gene matches: 0. The CDR3 DNA follows: TGTGCCAGCAGTGAAGCGACAGGGGGCAATCAGCCCCAGCATTTT. It translates to CASSEATGGNQPQHF.

The chain uses TRBV11-2 and TRBJ1-4, with TRBD1 as a possible D gene (5 bases). CDR1 is SGHAT, CDR2 FQNNGV, per germline. This CDR3 contains 14 residues. V shed 5 bases and J shed 8 bases, with 15 bases lying between them. The CDR3 sequence: CASSPSDSLEKLFF. CDR3 in DNA: TGTGCCAGCAGCCCTTCCGACAGTTTGGAAAAACTGTTTTTT.

The J gene is TRBJ2-3, the V gene TRBV9; 9 bases are a match to TRBD1. After removal of 5 bases from V and 3 bases from J, the junction contained 7 bases not matched to a gene. The CDR3 runs 15 residues. Germline V gene lookup returns CDR1 SGDLS and CDR2 YYNGEE. The CDR3 loop reads CASRMRDRATDTQYF. CDR3 in DNA: TGTGCCAGCAGGATGCGGGACAGGGCGACAGATACGCAGTATTTT.

The sample holds a few counts of this clone. The chain links TRBV7-2 to TRBJ1-3; perhaps TRBD1 as D (6 bases). Germline V gene data show CDR1 as SGHTA and CDR2 as FQGNSA. The V end was cut by 6 bases, the J end by 4 bases, with 10 bases between. This CDR3 contains 13 residues. The CDR3 DNA is TGTGCCAGCAGATATGACAGGGGAAACACCATATATTTT. This gives the protein CASRYDRGNTIYF. The complete variable domain, with remaining parts taken from reference TRBV7-2 and TRBJ1-3, reads GAGVSQSPSNKVTEKGKDVELRCDPISGHTALYWYRQSLGQGLEFLIYFQGNSAPDKSGLPSDRFSAERTGGSVSTLTIQRTQQEDSAVYLCASRYDRGNTIYFGEGSWLTVV.

The chain uses TRBV6-4 and TRBJ1-5; 7 positions match TRBD1. This CDR3 region has 14 residues. V lost 8 bases to trimming and J lost 7 bases; unmatched junction nucleotides: 11. Per germline, CDR1 MRHNA and CDR2 SNTAGT. Here the CDR3 reads CASQRQGLQQPQHF. The CDR3 DNA sequence: TGTGCCAGCCAGCGACAGGGCTTACAGCAGCCCCAGCATTTT.

The chain couples TRBV30 to TRBJ1-1; the match to TRBD1 covers 8 bases. Germline V gene sequence: CDR1 GTSNPN, CDR2 SVGIG (reference sequence). The CDR3 covers 13 residues. The J segment lost 1 base and the V segment lost 5 bases, leaving 3 bases of the junction unmatched. The CDR3 is CAWWTGRNTEAFF. The CDR3 bases are TGTGCCTGGTGGACAGGGAGGAACACTGAAGCTTTCTTT. The complete variable domain, with remaining parts taken from reference TRBV30 and TRBJ1-1, reads SQTIHQWPATLVQPVGSPLSLECTVEGTSNPNLYWYRQAAGRGLQLLFYSVGIGQISSEVPQNLSASRPQDRQFILSSKKLLLSDSGFYLCAWWTGRNTEAFFGQGTRLTVV.

The gene calls are TRBV20-1 and TRBJ2-7; the D is unclear. Germline loops: CDR1 DFQATT, CDR2 SNEGSKA (reference sequence). V shed 8 bases and J shed 7 bases, with 15 bases lying between them. The CDR3 contains 11 residues. The CDR3, as DNA: TGCAGTCCACGCCGCTTGCGGGAGCAGTACTTC. Encoded protein: CSPRRLREQYF.

V usage is TRBV2 and J usage is TRBJ2-1; the match to TRBD2 covers 7 bases. V lost 6 bases to trimming and J lost 7 bases; unmatched junction nucleotides: 9. This CDR3 spans 14 amino acids. The germline V gene encodes CDR1 SNHLY and CDR2 FYNNEI. The CDR3 nucleotides are TGTGCCAGCAGCTCCCGGGACTATCCTAATGAGCAGTTCTTC. Protein product: CASSSRDYPNEQFF. Looking up the rest from reference TRBV2 and TRBJ2-1 gives the full variable domain: EPEVTQTPSHQVTQMGQEVILRCVPISNHLYFYWYRQILGQKVEFLVSFYNNEISEKSEIFDDQFSVERPDGSNFTLKIRSTKLEDSAMYFCASSSRDYPNEQFFGPGTRLTVL.

The chain joins TRBV7-9 to TRBJ2-1, with D maybe TRBD1 (5 bases). The CDR3 is 15 residues long. Trimming left V 7 bases short and J 4 bases short, with 17 bases between. Germline V gives CDR1 SEHNR, CDR2 FQNEAQ (reference sequence). The DNA of the CDR3 is TGTGCCAGCATCCACAGGTATTCGGGTTACAATGAGCAGTTCTTC. It yields the protein CASIHRYSGYNEQFF. The entire variable domain, with the rest obtained from reference TRBV7-9 and TRBJ2-1, is as follows: DTGVSQNPRHKITKRGQNVTFRCDPISEHNRLYWYRQTLGQGPEFLTYFQNEAQLEKSRLLSDRFSAERPKGSFSTLEIQRTEQGDSAMYLCASIHRYSGYNEQFFGPGTRLTVL.

This clone was seen just once. The chain employs TRBV18 and TRBJ2-6; tentatively, D is TRBD1 (6 bases). Germline V gene lookup returns CDR1 KGHSH and CDR2 LQKENI. V shed 6 bases and J shed 1 base, with 16 bases lying between them. The CDR3 loop spans 17 amino acids. The CDR3 loop reads CASSFFRGASGANVLTF. CDR3 DNA sequence: TGTGCCAGCTCCTTTTTCAGGGGCGCTTCTGGGGCCAACGTCCTGACTTTC.

The chain recombines TRBV19 with TRBJ1-5; tentatively, D is TRBD1 (5 bases). With 6 bases removed from V and 6 bases from J, the gap between germline ends came to 15 bases. CDR1 LNHDA and CDR2 SQIVND come from the germline V gene (reference sequence). The CDR3 totals 14 residues. The CDR3 loop is CASSPKGRSQPQHF. The DNA of the CDR3 is TGTGCCAGTAGCCCGAAGGGGAGGAGTCAGCCCCAGCATTTT.

This sequence joins TRBV4-3 and TRBJ2-7; tentatively, D is TRBD2 (5 bases). From germline, CDR1 is LGHNA and CDR2 YSLEER. Between the trimmed V and J ends, which lost 1 base and 0 bases, there was a span of 10 bases. The CDR3 extends over 15 amino acids. The CDR3 DNA is TGCGCCAGCAGCCAAGGGCGAGGGAGCTCCTACGAGCAGTACTTC. Translation gives CASSQGRGSSYEQYF.

The chain combines TRBV4-3 with TRBJ2-7; D possibly corresponds to TRBD1 (6 bases). Per the germline V gene, CDR1 is LGHNA and CDR2 is YSLEER. V lost 0 bases and J 1 base, leaving 10 bases between the germline ends. The CDR3 extends over 15 amino acids. The CDR3 region has the DNA TGCGCCAGCAGCCAAGATAGGACAGCTTCCTACGAGCAGTACTTC. Translating gives CASSQDRTASYEQYF.